The 23 T cell receptor beta chains below come from one sample, sequenced in a study of liver allograft versus peripheral blood T cells (TCRdb year 2020). Regarding the research as a whole: In liver transplant recipients, the study looked at T cell receptor repertoires in the peripheral blood and set them against the repertoires found within the transplanted livers.

The sequencing machine was an Illumina MiSeq. Using fastp at Q25 and MiXCR, TCRdb reprocessed the public reads and kept productive beta chains. Entries that share a CDR3 protein sequence are merged under the most common genes and DNA. The sample table lists over 10,000 distinct CDR3 sequences, roughly 20% of them with a count of one. Of the sample, roughly 2% falls within the top ten clones. The receptors were sampled from a human patient who had a liver transplant. Following a transplant, some T cells may be graft donor cells, not patient cells.

This clonotype has at least ten counts. This chain links TRBV19 with TRBJ2-2; TRBD2 agrees at 7 bases. CDR1 LNHDA and CDR2 SQIVND come from the germline V gene (reference sequence). The V gene end was trimmed by 3 bases and the J gene end by 7 bases; junction bases not matched to a gene: 5. The CDR3 is 14 amino acids. Written as DNA, the CDR3 is TGTGCCAGTAGTATCCAAACGGGGGGCGGGGAGCTGTTTTTT. This gives the protein CASSIQTGGGELFF.

A note on this clonotype: Being one base from a much bigger clone, this may be a read error. The chain has TRBV6-5 and TRBJ2-7; 7 nucleotides agree with TRBD2. Germline V gene lookup returns CDR1 MNHEY and CDR2 SVGAGI. The CDR3 is made up of 15 amino acids. V shed 2 bases, J shed 0 bases, and the junction held 4 bases outside the gene matches. Written as DNA, the CDR3 is TGTGCCAGCAGTTACCAGCGGGGATGCTCCTACGAGCAGTACTTC. This encodes CASSYQRGCSYEQYF.

This clonotype is judged medium-sized (0.01 to 0.1%). The rearrangement links TRBV19 to TRBJ2-6; D ambiguous. Trimming pared 7 bases from V and 0 bases from J, leaving 4 bases between. CDR3 size: 13 residues. Germline CDR1 LNHDA, CDR2 SQIVND (reference sequence). The DNA for the CDR3 is TGTGCCAGTACTGTCTCTGGGGCCAACGTCCTGACTTTC. This translates into CASTVSGANVLTF.

The sample holds many counts of this clonotype. This rearrangement joins TRBV7-2 to TRBJ1-2; D is perhaps TRBD1 (5 bases). With 4 bases removed from V and 8 bases from J, the gap between germline ends came to 20 bases. The CDR3 runs to 15 residues. Per germline, CDR1 SGHTA and CDR2 FQGNSA. CDR3: CASSSRTFLGGGYTF. CDR3 nucleotides: TGTGCCAGCAGCTCTCGGACATTCCTCGGAGGAGGCTACACCTTC.

As concerns this clonotype: A much larger clone lies one base from this, so it may be a read error. Because the CDR3 is missing its conserved closing phenylalanine or tryptophan, this is likely a read error. The chain combines TRBV7-2 with TRBJ2-1; unclear D gene. The ends were cut back, 0 bases at V and 6 bases at J, with 9 bases in the middle. The CDR3 length is 14 residues. Germline V gives CDR1 SGHTA, CDR2 FQGNSA. The CDR3 nucleotides read TGTGCCAGCAGCTTAGCGCGAGACGTCAATGAGCAGTTCTTA. It is translated as CASSLARDVNEQFL.

The chain has TRBV9 and TRBJ1-1, with a tentative D call TRBD1 (5 bases). Trimming took off 0 bases at V and 4 bases at J, with 10 bases between the two ends. Looked up from germline, CDR1 is SGDLS and CDR2 is YYNGEE. CDR3 length: 14 amino acids. CDR3 nucleotide sequence: TGTGCCAGCAGCGTAGATGCAGGGAGCACTGAAGCTTTCTTT. Translation: CASSVDAGSTEAFF.

This clonotype has a handful of counts. The V and J genes are TRBV6-5 and TRBJ1-2, with 7 bases identical to TRBD1. With 5 bases clipped from V and 1 base from J, the junction kept 13 bases outside the gene matches. Germline V gives CDR1 MNHEY, CDR2 SVGAGI. The CDR3 runs 17 residues. CDR3 sequence reads: CASSTYYVRQGNYGYTF. In DNA form, the CDR3 reads TGTGCCAGCAGTACCTACTACGTGCGACAGGGTAACTATGGCTACACCTTC.

This clonotype is medium-sized in the sample. V and J are TRBV18 and TRBJ1-2; D may be TRBD1 (5 bases). Trimming shortened V by 2 bases and J by 8 bases, and 18 bases separated the two germline ends. The CDR3 runs to 15 residues. CDR1 and CDR2 from the germline V gene are KGHSH and LQKENI. CDR3 protein: CASSPGSGVLEGYTF. CDR3 sequence (DNA): TGTGCCAGCTCACCAGGATCGGGGGTTTTGGAAGGCTACACCTTC. Variable domain in full (rest from reference TRBV18 and TRBJ1-2): NAGVMQNPRHLVRRRGQEARLRCSPMKGHSHVYWYRQLPEEGLKFMVYLQKENIIDESGMPKERFSAEFPKEGPSILRIQQVVRGDSAAYFCASSPGSGVLEGYTFGSGTRLTVV.

This clonotype ranks as medium-sized (0.01 to 0.1%). The chain joins TRBV13 to TRBJ2-1, with a possible D match to TRBD2 (5 bases). V dropped 3 bases and J dropped 5 bases, with 23 bases sitting between them. The CDR3 is 18 amino acids. Germline CDR1 reads PRHDT; CDR2 reads FYEKMQ (reference sequence). The CDR3 protein is CASSFDGLTNRRDNEQFF. In DNA, the CDR3 is TGTGCCAGCAGCTTCGACGGACTTACTAATAGACGGGACAATGAGCAGTTCTTC.

In the case of this clonotype: A single base separates this from a much larger clone, so it may be a read error. The chain combines TRBV15 with TRBJ1-5, with 8 bases lining up with TRBD1. Germline CDR1 LNHNV, CDR2 YYDKDF (reference sequence). CDR3 length equals 14 residues. The CDR3 DNA reads TGTGTCACCAGCAGAGGACAGGGCCAACAGCCCCAGCATTTT. Its translation: CVTSRGQGQQPQHF.

In this sample, this clonotype turned up a few times. This sequence joins TRBV5-4 and TRBJ2-7, with TRBD1 matching 8 bases. Germline assignment: CDR1 SGHNT and CDR2 YYREEE (reference sequence). V dropped 4 bases and J dropped 0; count of bases not matched to a gene: 6. CDR3 size: 15 residues. In nucleotides, the CDR3 is TGTGCCAGCAGCAAACAGGGGGGCAGCTCCTACGAGCAGTACTTC. It specifies CASSKQGGSSYEQYF.

This clonotype ranks as medium-sized (0.01 to 0.1%). This chain links TRBV24-1 with TRBJ2-6; 11 bases are shared with TRBD1. The trim removed 5 bases at V and 1 base at J, leaving 3 bases unmatched. Germline CDR1 and CDR2: KGHDR and SFDVKD. The CDR3 has 17 amino acids. CDR3 coding DNA: TGTGCCACCAGTGCGGGACAGGGGGTGTCTGGGGCCAACGTCCTGACTTTC. Its translation: CATSAGQGVSGANVLTF.

The rearrangement links TRBV7-3 to TRBJ2-1, with 7 bases lining up with TRBD1. The CDR3 consists of 13 residues. J gave up 9 bases and V 5 bases, and 7 bases lay outside the gene matches. Germline CDR1 reads SGHTA; CDR2 reads FQGTGA. CDR3 residues: CASSLQTGFEQFF. Written as DNA, the CDR3 is TGTGCCAGCAGCCTACAGACAGGGTTTGAGCAGTTCTTC.

This clonotype is classed as medium-sized. CDR3 DNA: TGTGCCAGCTCACCTCTAGCGGGGGGGCCGGGAGATACGCAGTATTTT. This codes for CASSPLAGGPGDTQYF. This chain connects TRBV18 to TRBJ2-3; 12 bases are shared with TRBD2. CDR1 is KGHSH, CDR2 LQKENI, per germline. This CDR3 has 16 amino acids. The V gene end was trimmed by 3 bases and the J gene end by 5 bases; junction bases not matched to a gene: 6.

By share, this clonotype counts as large. The V gene is TRBV27, the J gene TRBJ1-5; D perhaps matches TRBD1 (6 bases). V was clipped by 7 bases and J by 5 bases, with 15 bases between them. The length of the CDR3 is 14 residues. Germline-derived CDR1 and CDR2 are MNHEY and SMNVEV (reference sequence). CDR3 sequence: CASKGEEGYQPQHF. The CDR3 DNA follows: TGTGCCAGCAAGGGGGAGGAAGGATATCAGCCCCAGCATTTT.

In its sample, this clonotype is medium-sized. This CDR3 is CASTPDRYTGELFF. The CDR3 DNA sequence: TGTGCCAGCACCCCCGACAGGTACACCGGGGAGCTGTTTTTT. The rearrangement joins TRBV28 to TRBJ2-2, with D perhaps TRBD1 (6 bases). This CDR3 has 14 amino acids. The germline V gene encodes CDR1 MDHEN and CDR2 SYDVKM. V lost 7 bases and J lost 3, with 12 bases in between.

This clonotype is categorized as medium-sized. The rearrangement links TRBV5-5 to TRBJ2-7; D uncertain. Trimming took 0 bases from V and 0 from J, leaving 10 bases between them. Germline-derived CDR1 and CDR2 are SGHKS and YYEKEE (reference sequence). CDR3 length: 15 residues. The CDR3: CASSLEGIPSYEQYF. The CDR3 DNA follows: TGTGCCAGCAGCTTGGAGGGCATTCCCTCCTACGAGCAGTACTTC.

This clonotype has just a few counts. The chain recombines TRBV27 with TRBJ2-7, with TRBD1 matching over 8 bases. Germline loops: CDR1 MNHEY, CDR2 SMNVEV (reference sequence). The CDR3 is 14 amino acids. V trimming: 3 bases; J trimming: 6 bases; junction bases outside the gene matches: 7. CDR3 DNA: TGTGCCAGCAGTTTGGACAGGGTGCGGCTCGAGCAGTACTTC. Amino acid sequence: CASSLDRVRLEQYF.

This clonotype was recorded many times. This rearrangement joins TRBV12-3 or TRBV12-4 to TRBJ1-2; 8 bases fit TRBD1. The CDR3 is made up of 17 amino acids. Trimming at V came to 1 base and at J to 8 bases, leaving 15 bases not matched to a gene. The CDR3 reads CASSLVPRGPGMRGYTF. Written as DNA, the CDR3 is TGTGCCAGCAGTTTAGTTCCCAGGGGGCCAGGTATGAGAGGCTACACCTTC.

For this clonotype: This may come from a read error, since a much larger clone is one base off. The chain uses TRBV6-5 and TRBJ2-5; D remains ambiguous. Looked up from germline, CDR1 is MNHEY and CDR2 is SVGAGI. The germline V and J ends were trimmed by 11 bases and 4 bases, with 17 bases remaining between them. The CDR3 has 13 residues. CDR3 in amino acids: CAARLNTRETQYF. CDR3 coding DNA: TGTGCCGCCAGATTGAATACCCGAGAGACCCAGTACTTC.

Within the sample, this clonotype is medium-sized. This rearrangement joins TRBV28 to TRBJ2-1; 9 nucleotides line up with TRBD2. The V gene's germline CDR1 is MDHEN and CDR2 SYDVKM. Losses at the gene ends were 2 bases for V and 2 bases for J; bases not matched to a gene: 7. This CDR3 is built from 17 residues. The CDR3 DNA follows: TGTGCCAGCAGTTTACCCGTTGGCGGGAGGGCCTACAATGAGCAGTTCTTC. Its protein is CASSLPVGGRAYNEQFF.

This clonotype is classed as medium-sized. V and J are TRBV9 and TRBJ1-2; D unclear. The germline V and J ends were trimmed by 0 bases and 0 bases, with 9 bases remaining between them. Germline V CDR1 and CDR2: SGDLS, YYNGEE. The CDR3 is 15 amino acids. The CDR3 region is CASSVVATPNYGYTF. In DNA form, the CDR3 reads TGTGCCAGCAGCGTAGTGGCAACTCCTAACTATGGCTACACCTTC.

This clonotype was seen ten or more times. The rearrangement joins TRBV24-1 to TRBJ1-2; 9 bases line up with TRBD1. The CDR3 spans 16 residues. The trim removed 3 bases at V and 0 bases at J, leaving 4 bases unmatched. Germline V lookup: CDR1 KGHDR, CDR2 SFDVKD. The CDR3 region has the DNA TGTGCCACCAGTGATCCCGGGACAGGGTCTAACTATGGCTACACCTTC. It encodes CATSDPGTGSNYGYTF.